The present entry profiles one T cell receptor (beta chain) with its context. TCRdb keeps only in-frame clones here, not all; method: immunoSEQ multiplex PCR. The table includes around 400,000 clones, over 75% detected once. These data originate in a study of blood T cell repertoires in COVID-19. This receptor was taken from a woman in her sixties or seventies with COVID-19, enrolled during active disease. Sequences were obtained from peripheral blood.

CDR3 DNA: TGTGCCAGCAGTTTATACGCGGAAGCCTACGAGCAGTACTTC. This sequence encodes CASSLYAEAYEQYF. V usage is TRBV27 and J usage is TRBJ2-7; D gene unclear. Trimming removed 1 base at V and 2 bases at J, with 9 bases between. The CDR3 runs 14 residues. Germline V gene sequence: CDR1 MNHEY, CDR2 SMNVEV (reference sequence).